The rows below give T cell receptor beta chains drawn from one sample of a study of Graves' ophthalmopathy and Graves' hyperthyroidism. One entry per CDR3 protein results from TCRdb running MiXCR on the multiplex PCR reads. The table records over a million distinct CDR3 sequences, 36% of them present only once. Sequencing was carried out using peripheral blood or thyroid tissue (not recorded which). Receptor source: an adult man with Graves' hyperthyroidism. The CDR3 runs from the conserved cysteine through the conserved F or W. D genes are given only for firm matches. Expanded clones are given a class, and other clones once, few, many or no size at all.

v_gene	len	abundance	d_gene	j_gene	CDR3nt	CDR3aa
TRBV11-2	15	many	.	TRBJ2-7	TGTGCCAGCAGCTTAGATGGGGCGGCCGCCTACGAGCAGTACTTC	CASSLDGAAAYEQYF
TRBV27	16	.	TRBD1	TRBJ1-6	TGTGCCAGCAGCCACCTTAACAGGGGGCCGTATTCACCCCTCCACTTT	CASSHLNRGPYSPLHF
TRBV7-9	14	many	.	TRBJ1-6	TGTGCCGTAGGGGTAGGACAGCCTAATTCACCCCTCCACTTT	CAVGVGQPNSPLHF
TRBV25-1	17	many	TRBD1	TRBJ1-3	TGTGCCAGCCAACAGGTTATGGACAGGGGCTCTGGAAACACCATATATTTT	CASQQVMDRGSGNTIYF
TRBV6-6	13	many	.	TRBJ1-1	TGTGCCAGCAGCTACAGAGCAGACACTGAAGCTTTCTTT	CASSYRADTEAFF
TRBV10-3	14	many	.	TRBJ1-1	TGTGCCATCAGTGAGTCGAAAGGGGTGAGTGAAGCTTTCTTT	CAISESKGVSEAFF
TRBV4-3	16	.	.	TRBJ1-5	TGCGCCAGCAGCCAAGAAGGGCCAGGCCTCAATCAGCCCCAGCATTTT	CASSQEGPGLNQPQHF
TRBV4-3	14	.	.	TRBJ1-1	TGCGCCAGCAGCCAAGATCGGCAGGGGAGTGAAGCTTTCTTT	CASSQDRQGSEAFF
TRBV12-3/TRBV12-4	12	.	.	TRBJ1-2	TGTGCCAGCAGCCTCCTCCGGGATGGCTACACCTTC	CASSLLRDGYTF
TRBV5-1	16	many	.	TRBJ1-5	TGCGCCAGCAGCTTGGGGTCAGGATCTCTCAATCAGCCCCAGCATTTT	CASSLGSGSLNQPQHF
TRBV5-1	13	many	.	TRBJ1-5	TGCGCCAGCAGCTTGGACTGGGGTCAGCCCCAGCATTTT	CASSLDWGQPQHF
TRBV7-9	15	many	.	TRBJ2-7	TGTGCCAGCAGCTTAGAGGGCAGGGGAACCTACGAGCAGTACTTC	CASSLEGRGTYEQYF
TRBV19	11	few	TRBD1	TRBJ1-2	TGTGCCACCCGGGACAGGGGGCTCTACACCTTC	CATRDRGLYTF
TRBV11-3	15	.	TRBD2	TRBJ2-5	TGTGCCAGCAGCTCCCATGGACTAGCCGGCGAGACCCAGTACTTC	CASSSHGLAGETQYF
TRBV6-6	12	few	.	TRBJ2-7	TGTGCCAGCAGCAGGGACTCCGTGCAGCAGTACTTC	CASSRDSVQQYF
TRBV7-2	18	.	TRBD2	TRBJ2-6	TGTGCCAGCAGCTTAGCTATAGCGGGCGCAACTGGGGCCAACGTCCTGACTTTC	CASSLAIAGATGANVLTF
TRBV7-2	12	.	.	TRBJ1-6	TGTGCCCTACGGGACAAGCGGACACCCCTCCACTTT	CALRDKRTPLHF
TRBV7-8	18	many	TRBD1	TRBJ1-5	TGTGCCAGCAGCCAGGGTCGGACAGGGAGCGTTGGCAATCAGCCCCAGCATTTT	CASSQGRTGSVGNQPQHF
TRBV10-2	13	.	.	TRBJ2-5	TGCGCCAGCAGTGGACTCCCAAAAGAGGCCCAGTACTTC	CASSGLPKEAQYF
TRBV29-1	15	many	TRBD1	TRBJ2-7	TGCAGCGTTGAAGTCGACAGGGGTAACTCCTACGAGCAGTACTTC	CSVEVDRGNSYEQYF
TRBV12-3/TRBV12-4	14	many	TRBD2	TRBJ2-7	TGTGCCAGCAGTCCCACAGGACTAGACTACGAGCAGTACTTC	CASSPTGLDYEQYF
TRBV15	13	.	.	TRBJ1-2	TGTGCCACCAGCAGAGATGAGGACGCTGGCTACACCTTC	CATSRDEDAGYTF
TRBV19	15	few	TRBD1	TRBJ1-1	TGTGCCAGTACCCCTGGGGCAGGGGGCGCGGCTGAAGCTTTCTTT	CASTPGAGGAAEAFF
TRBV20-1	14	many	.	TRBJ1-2	TGCAGTGCTAGAGATGCAGGGTCTCGAGGCGGCTACACCTTC	CSARDAGSRGGYTF
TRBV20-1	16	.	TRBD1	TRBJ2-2	TGCAGTGCTGCGAGACCCGGGACAGGAGACACCGGGGAGCTGTTTTTT	CSAARPGTGDTGELFF
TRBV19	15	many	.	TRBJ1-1	TGTGCCAGTAGTCCGCGACAGGAAAAGGACACTGAAGCTTTCTTT	CASSPRQEKDTEAFF
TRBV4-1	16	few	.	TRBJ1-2	TGCGCCAGCAGCCCAACCGTCGTAGACAGCAACTATGGCTACACCTTC	CASSPTVVDSNYGYTF
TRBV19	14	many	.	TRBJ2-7	TGTGCCAGTAGTATGGCTAGGGGCGCCTACGAGCAGTACTTC	CASSMARGAYEQYF
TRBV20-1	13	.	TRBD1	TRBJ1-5	TGCAGTGCTGGGACAGGGCCGCCTCAGCCCCAGCATTTT	CSAGTGPPQPQHF
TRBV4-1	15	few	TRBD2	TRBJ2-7	TGCGCCAGCAGCTCAGCGGGAGGGCCTGGGTATTTTCAGTACTTC	CASSSAGGPGYFQYF
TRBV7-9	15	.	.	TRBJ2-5	TGTGCCAGCATAACATACGCTGGGGGATCGGAGACCCAGTACTTC	CASITYAGGSETQYF
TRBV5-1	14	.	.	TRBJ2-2	TGCGCCAGCAGCCCAAGAGAATACACCGGGGAGCTGTCTTTT	CASSPREYTGELSF
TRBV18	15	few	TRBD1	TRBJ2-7	TGTGCCAGCTCACCCCCGGGACAGGGTCAGCACGAGCAGTACTTC	CASSPPGQGQHEQYF
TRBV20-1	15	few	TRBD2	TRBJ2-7	TGCAGTGCTGGGACTAGCGGGGGGTTCAATTACGAGCAGTACTTC	CSAGTSGGFNYEQYF
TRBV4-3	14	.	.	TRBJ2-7	TGCGCCAGCAGCCAAGATGTACAGGCGGGAGAGCAGTACTTC	CASSQDVQAGEQYF
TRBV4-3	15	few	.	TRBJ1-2	TGCGCCAGCAGCCAAGAGAAGTGGGGCCCGTATGGCTACACCTTC	CASSQEKWGPYGYTF
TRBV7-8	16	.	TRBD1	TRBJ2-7	TGTGCCAGCAGCCCCCTCGGCACAGGGGCCTCCTACGAGCAGTACTTC	CASSPLGTGASYEQYF
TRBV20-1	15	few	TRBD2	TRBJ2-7	TGCAGTGCTAGCTACCAAGCGGGGGCCGCCTACGAGCAGTACTTC	CSASYQAGAAYEQYF
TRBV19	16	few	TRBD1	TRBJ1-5	TGTGCCACAAAGGGGAGACAGGGATATAGCAATCAGCCCCAGCATTTT	CATKGRQGYSNQPQHF
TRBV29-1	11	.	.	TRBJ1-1	TGCAGCGTTGCTGCCGCAAATGAAGCTTTCTTT	CSVAAANEAFF
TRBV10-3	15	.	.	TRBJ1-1	TGTGCCATCAGACCCCAGGACAGAGCCCACACTGAAGCTTTCTTT	CAIRPQDRAHTEAFF
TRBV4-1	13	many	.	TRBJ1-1	TGCGCCAGCAGCCAAGGGGGGGGGCCTGAAGCTTTCTTT	CASSQGGGPEAFF
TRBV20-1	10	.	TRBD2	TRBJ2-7	TGCAGTGCTTCCCAAAGGGCGGGGGACTTC	CSASQRAGDF
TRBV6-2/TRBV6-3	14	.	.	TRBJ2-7	TGTGCCAGCAGTCCTCATCAGGGTTGGTACGAGCAGTACTTC	CASSPHQGWYEQYF
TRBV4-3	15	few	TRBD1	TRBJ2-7	TGCGCCAGCAGCCCCGGGACAGGGGGTATGTACGAGCAGTACTTC	CASSPGTGGMYEQYF
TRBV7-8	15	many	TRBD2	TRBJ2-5	TGTGCCAGCAGCTCCGTAGCGGGAAGCCGGGAGACCCAGTACTTC	CASSSVAGSRETQYF
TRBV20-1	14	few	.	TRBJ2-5	TGCAGTGCCGGAGAGGGGGGCGTCCAAGAGACCCAGTACTTC	CSAGEGGVQETQYF
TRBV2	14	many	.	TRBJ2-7	TGTGCCAGCAGTGACAGGGGTTTCTCCTACGAGCAGTACTTC	CASSDRGFSYEQYF
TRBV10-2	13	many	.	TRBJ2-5	TGCGCCAGCAACCTCGGCGTCCAAGAGACCCAGTACTTC	CASNLGVQETQYF
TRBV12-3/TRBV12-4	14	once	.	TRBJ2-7	TGTGCCAGCAGTCCAGACAGGGAGGTCTACGAGCAGTACTTC	CASSPDREVYEQYF
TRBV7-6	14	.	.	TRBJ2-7	TGTGCCAGCAGCTCCTCGCAGGGAGTGTACGAGCAGTACTTC	CASSSSQGVYEQYF
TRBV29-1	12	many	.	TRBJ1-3	TGCAGCGTAGGGGGGCCTGGAAACACCATATATTTT	CSVGGPGNTIYF
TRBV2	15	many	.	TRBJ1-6	TGTGCCAGCAGTGCAGAGGGTAGCTTTTCTTCACCCCTCCACTTT	CASSAEGSFSSPLHF